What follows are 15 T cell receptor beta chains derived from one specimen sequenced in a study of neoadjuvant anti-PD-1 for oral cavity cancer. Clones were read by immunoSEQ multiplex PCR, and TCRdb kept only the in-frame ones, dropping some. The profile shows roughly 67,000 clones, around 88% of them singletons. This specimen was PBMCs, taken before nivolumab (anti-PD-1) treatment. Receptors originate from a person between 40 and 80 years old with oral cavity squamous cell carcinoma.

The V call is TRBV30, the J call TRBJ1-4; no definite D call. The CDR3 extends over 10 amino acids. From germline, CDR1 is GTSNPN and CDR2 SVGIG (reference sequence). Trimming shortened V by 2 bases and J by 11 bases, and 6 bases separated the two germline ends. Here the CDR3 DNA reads TGTGCCTGGAGTCTGGGGAAACTGTTTTTT. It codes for CAWSLGKLFF.

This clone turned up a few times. The CDR3 nucleotides read TGCGCCAGCAGCTTCTTGGGACTCAGCTCCTACAATGAGCAGTTCTTC. This encodes CASSFLGLSSYNEQFF. The rearrangement uses TRBV5-1 and TRBJ2-1; possible D gene TRBD2, 6 bases. The CDR3 is made up of 16 amino acids. Germline values: CDR1 SGHRS, CDR2 YFSETQ. Trimming pared 2 bases from V and 0 bases from J, leaving 12 bases between.

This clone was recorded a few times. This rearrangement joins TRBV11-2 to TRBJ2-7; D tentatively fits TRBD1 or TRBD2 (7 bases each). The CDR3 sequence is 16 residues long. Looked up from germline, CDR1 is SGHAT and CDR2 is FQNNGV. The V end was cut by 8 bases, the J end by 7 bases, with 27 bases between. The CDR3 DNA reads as TGTGCCAGCCGCCCGTGGGGGGGACAGATGGCGGGAGAGCAGTACTTC. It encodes CASRPWGGQMAGEQYF.

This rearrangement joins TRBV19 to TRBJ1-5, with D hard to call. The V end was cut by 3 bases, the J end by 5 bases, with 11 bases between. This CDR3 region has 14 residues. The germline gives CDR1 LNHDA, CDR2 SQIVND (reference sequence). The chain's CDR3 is CASSIRSVDQPQHF. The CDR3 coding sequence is TGTGCCAGTAGTATCCGGTCCGTAGATCAGCCCCAGCATTTT.

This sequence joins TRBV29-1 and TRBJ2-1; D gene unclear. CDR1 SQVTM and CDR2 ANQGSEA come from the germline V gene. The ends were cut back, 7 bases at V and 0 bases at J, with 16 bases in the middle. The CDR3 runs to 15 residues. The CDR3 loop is CSAHPWAGSYNEQFF. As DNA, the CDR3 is TGCAGCGCCCACCCCTGGGCTGGCTCCTACAATGAGCAGTTCTTC.

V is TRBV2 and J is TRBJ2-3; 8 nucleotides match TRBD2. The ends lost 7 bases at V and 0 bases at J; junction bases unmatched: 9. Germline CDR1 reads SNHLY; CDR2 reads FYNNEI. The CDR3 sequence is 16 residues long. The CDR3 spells CASKALAGYSTDTQYF. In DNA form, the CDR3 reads TGTGCCAGCAAAGCCTTAGCGGGGTATAGCACAGATACGCAGTATTTT. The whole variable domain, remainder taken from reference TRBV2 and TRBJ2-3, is EPEVTQTPSHQVTQMGQEVILRCVPISNHLYFYWYRQILGQKVEFLVSFYNNEISEKSEIFDDQFSVERPDGSNFTLKIRSTKLEDSAMYFCASKALAGYSTDTQYFGPGTRLTVL.

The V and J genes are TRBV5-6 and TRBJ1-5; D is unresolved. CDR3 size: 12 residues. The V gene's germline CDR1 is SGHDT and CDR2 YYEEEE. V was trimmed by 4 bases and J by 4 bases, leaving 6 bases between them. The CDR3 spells CASSRRNQPQHF. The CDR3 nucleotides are TGTGCCAGCAGCCGTAGAAATCAGCCCCAGCATTTT. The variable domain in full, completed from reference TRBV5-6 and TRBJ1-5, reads DAGVTQSPTHLIKTRGQQVTLRCSPKSGHDTVSWYQQALGQGPQFIFQYYEEEERQRGNFPDRFSGHQFPNYSSELNVNALLLGDSALYLCASSRRNQPQHFGDGTRLSIL.

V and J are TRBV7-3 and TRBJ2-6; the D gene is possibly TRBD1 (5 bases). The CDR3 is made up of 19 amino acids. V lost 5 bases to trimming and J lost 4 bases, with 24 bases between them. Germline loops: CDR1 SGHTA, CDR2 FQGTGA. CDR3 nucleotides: TGTGCCAGCAGCCCCCAATCACAGAGTGGGGCGTTGGGGGCCAACGTCCTGACTTTC. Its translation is CASSPQSQSGALGANVLTF. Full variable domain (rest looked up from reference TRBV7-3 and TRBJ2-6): GAGVSQTPSNKVTEKGKYVELRCDPISGHTALYWYRQSLGQGPEFLIYFQGTGAADDSGLPNDRFFAVRPEGSVSTLKIQRTERGDSAVYLCASSPQSQSGALGANVLTFGAGSRLTVL.

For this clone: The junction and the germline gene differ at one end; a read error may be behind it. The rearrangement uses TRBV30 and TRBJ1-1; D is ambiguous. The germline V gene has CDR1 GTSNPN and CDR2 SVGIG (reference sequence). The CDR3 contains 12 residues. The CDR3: CAWTSRTLSSGF. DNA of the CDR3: TGTGCCTGGACATCAAGAACATTGAGCTCGGGTTTT.

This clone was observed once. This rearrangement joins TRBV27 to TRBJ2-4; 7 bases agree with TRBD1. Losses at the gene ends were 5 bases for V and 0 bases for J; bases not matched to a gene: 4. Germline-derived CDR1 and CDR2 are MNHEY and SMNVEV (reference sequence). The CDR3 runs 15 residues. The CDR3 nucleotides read TGTGCCAGCAGTAAGGACAGGCAAGCCAAAAACATTCAGTACTTC. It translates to CASSKDRQAKNIQYF.

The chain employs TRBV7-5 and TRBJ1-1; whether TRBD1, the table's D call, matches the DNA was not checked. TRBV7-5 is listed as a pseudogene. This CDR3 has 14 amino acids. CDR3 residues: CARRSTGADTEAFF. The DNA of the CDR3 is TGTGCCAGAAGGTCGACAGGGGCGGACACTGAAGCTTTCTTT.

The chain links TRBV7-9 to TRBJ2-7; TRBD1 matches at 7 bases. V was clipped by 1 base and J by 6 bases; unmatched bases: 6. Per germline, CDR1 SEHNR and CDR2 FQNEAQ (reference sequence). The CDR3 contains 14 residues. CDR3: CASSLVGGSGEQYF. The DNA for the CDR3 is TGTGCCAGCAGCTTAGTAGGGGGCAGCGGCGAGCAGTACTTC.

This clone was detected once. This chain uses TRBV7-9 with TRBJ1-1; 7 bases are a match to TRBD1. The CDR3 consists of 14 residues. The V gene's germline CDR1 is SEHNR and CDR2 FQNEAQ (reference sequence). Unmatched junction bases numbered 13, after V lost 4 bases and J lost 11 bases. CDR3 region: CASSYGQAVLSAFF. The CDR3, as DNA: TGTGCCAGCAGCTATGGACAGGCGGTTCTGTCGGCTTTCTTT.

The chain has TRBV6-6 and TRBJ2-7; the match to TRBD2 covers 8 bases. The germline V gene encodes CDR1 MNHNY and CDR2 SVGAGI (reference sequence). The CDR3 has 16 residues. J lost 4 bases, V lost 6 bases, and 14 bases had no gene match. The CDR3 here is CASRTTSAASSYEQYF. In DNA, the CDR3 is TGTGCCAGCAGAACGACTAGCGCAGCATCCTCGTACGAGCAGTACTTC.

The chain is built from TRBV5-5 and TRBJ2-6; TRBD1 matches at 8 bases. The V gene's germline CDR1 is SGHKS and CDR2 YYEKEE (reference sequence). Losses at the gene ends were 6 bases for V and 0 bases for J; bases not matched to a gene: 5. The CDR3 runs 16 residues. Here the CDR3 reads CASTGTGTSGANVLTF. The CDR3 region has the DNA TGTGCCAGCACCGGGACAGGCACCTCTGGGGCCAACGTCCTGACTTTC.